This TCR beta chain was profiled in a study of blood T cell repertoires in COVID-19 (dated by TCRdb to 2020 to 2021). Study-wide context: Samples covering the acute and convalescent phases of COVID-19 were provided by collaborators in the United States, Italy and Spain. The material from the prospective study consisted of cDNA or gDNA derived from T cells, B-cell-depleted T cells, or PBMCs. The dataset comprised deeply sampled blood TCRbeta repertoires from subjects exposed to, actively infected with, or recovered from COVID-19. The repertoires were released in a freely available public database meant as a resource for research on the immune response to SARS-CoV-2. The samples were drawn from the first 160 participants of the ongoing ImmuneRACE study and from about 1,200 subjects provided by 6 global collaborators. The sample metadata nearly always contained a de-identified subject ID, COVID-19 status, age in years and sex. Where available, HLA class I and class II types were taken from metadata supplied by the sample provider and were not determined by assay-based typing.

In Seattle, one collaborating source enrolled patients while the infection was active and tracked those patients longitudinally over the course of disease. Collaborating institutions collected whole blood in K2EDTA tubes following their own protocols. Collaborator samples were shipped for TCRbeta analysis as frozen whole blood, isolated PBMCs, or DNA extracted from either sample type. TCRbeta CDR3 regions were amplified from genomic DNA using the immunoSEQ Assay, a bias-controlled multiplex PCR. On the study's bioinformatics: Nucleated cell counts per sample were estimated from amplification of reference gene primers within the assay. To quantify the absolute abundance of each unique TCRbeta CDR3 rearrangement, sequence reads were collapsed and filtered. For each sample, productive Simpson clonality was calculated as the square root of Simpson's diversity index over productive rearrangements. What TCRdb holds here is the immuneACCESS table cut down to in-frame rearrangements. Part of the clones is not present; checked against another copy, under half of the missing clones reflect an unresolved V gene, and the others are unexplained. That table supplies the V and J calls and clone size; D and trimming were determined from the DNA. The sample table shows about 49,000 clones, and around 87% are seen once. The top ten clones comprise under 2.5% of the sample.

Beyond this particular receptor, the publication reports: How much clinical and demographic metadata was included differed by source and by participant, and the metadata was provided uncurated.

Looking up the germline V gene yields CDR1 MDHEN and CDR2 SYDVKM. V is pared back by 3 bases and J by 1 base, with 11 bases lying between the germline termini. The CDR3 runs 15 residues from the cysteine to the phenylalanine. The sequence is cut down to CDR3 DNA, 45 bases in frame from base 1. As concerns this clone: The clone's antigen remains unknown. Base qualities are not recorded, but no much larger clone differs from it by a single base.

This sequence uses TRBV28 and TRBJ2-3; there is no confident call for the D gene. What was sequenced was peripheral blood. This TCR was recovered from a woman older than 75 with COVID-19, enrolled during active disease. The CDR3 reads as follows: CASSFRRSRTDTQYF. The DNA sequence is as follows: TGTGCCAGCAGTTTTCGACGGAGTCGCACAGATACGCAGTATTTT.